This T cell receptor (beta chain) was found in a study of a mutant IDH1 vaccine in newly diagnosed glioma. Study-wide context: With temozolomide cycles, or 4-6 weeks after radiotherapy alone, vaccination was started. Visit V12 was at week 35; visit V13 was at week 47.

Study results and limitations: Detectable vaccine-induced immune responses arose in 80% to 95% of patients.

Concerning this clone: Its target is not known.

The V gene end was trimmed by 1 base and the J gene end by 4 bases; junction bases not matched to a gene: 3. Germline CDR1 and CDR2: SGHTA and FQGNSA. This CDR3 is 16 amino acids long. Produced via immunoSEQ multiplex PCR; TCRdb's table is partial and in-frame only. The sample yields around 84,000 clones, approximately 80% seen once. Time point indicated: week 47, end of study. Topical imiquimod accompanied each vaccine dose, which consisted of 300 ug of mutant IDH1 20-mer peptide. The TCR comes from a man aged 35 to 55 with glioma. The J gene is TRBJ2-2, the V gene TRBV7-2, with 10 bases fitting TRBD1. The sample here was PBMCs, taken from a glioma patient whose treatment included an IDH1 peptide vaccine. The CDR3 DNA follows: TGTGCCAGCAGCTTAGTTCGGACAGGGGGCACCGGGGAGCTGTTTTTT. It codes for CASSLVRTGGTGELFF.